The 4 T cell receptor beta chains below come from one sample, sequenced in a study of cytomegalovirus exposure and HLA in healthy donors. Researchers ran the PCR with 60 Vbeta and 13 Jbeta primers. Here immunoSEQ multiplex PCR was the method, and the copy in TCRdb shows in-frame clones only, minus some. The repertoire consists of 75,000 to 100,000 clones, with more than 60% occurring once and the leading ten covering roughly 9.8%. The sequencing sample was made of PBMCs. These receptors came from a man between 18 and 35 years old in good health and CMV-seropositive.

V gene TRBV6-1 combines with J gene TRBJ2-3, with D maybe TRBD2 (5 bases). Trimming stripped 6 bases from V and 2 bases from J, with 12 bases between. The CDR3 consists of 14 residues. Germline CDR1 reads MNHNS; CDR2 reads SASEGT. The CDR3 reads CASRSGIFTDTQYF. CDR3 sequence (DNA): TGTGCCAGCAGATCCGGGATTTTCACAGATACGCAGTATTTT.

The chain couples TRBV4-1 to TRBJ2-6; D perhaps matches TRBD1 (6 bases). Germline V gene data show CDR1 as MGHRA and CDR2 as YSYEKL. The CDR3 has 17 residues. Trimming removed 4 bases at V and 2 bases at J, with 15 bases between. The CDR3 bases are TGCGCCAGCAGCCTCCTTTACAGGGAGACTGGGGCCAACGTCCTGACTTTC. Its protein is CASSLLYRETGANVLTF.

The genes are TRBV5-1 and TRBJ1-1, with TRBD1 matching over 7 bases. This CDR3 is built from 14 residues. The ends lost 2 bases at V and 3 bases at J; junction bases unmatched: 4. Germline V CDR1 and CDR2: SGHRS, YFSETQ. CDR3 residues: CASSFSTGDTEAFF. Here the CDR3 DNA reads TGCGCCAGCAGCTTTTCCACAGGGGACACTGAAGCTTTCTTT.

The chain has TRBV19 and TRBJ1-5, with TRBD1 matching 7 bases. CDR1 is LNHDA, CDR2 SQIVND, per germline (reference sequence). Losses at the gene ends were 10 bases for V and 4 bases for J; bases not matched to a gene: 10. The CDR3 runs to 14 residues. CDR3 coding DNA: TGTGCCACCGGGGTATTACAGGGGAATCAGCCCCAGCATTTT. Translating it yields CATGVLQGNQPQHF.